A single sample gave rise to the 20 T cell receptor beta chains below, sequenced in a study of blood T cell repertoires in COVID-19. Assay used: immunoSEQ multiplex PCR; TCRdb lists only in-frame clones, some missing. The sample contains 150,000 to 200,000 clones, about 86% of which appear only once. The sequencing sample was made of peripheral blood. These TCRs come from a woman in her 70s with COVID-19, enrolled during active disease.

The chain uses TRBV7-8 and TRBJ2-1; 10 bases match TRBD2. Germline trimming cut 5 bases from V and 7 bases from J; bases unmatched to any gene: 8. Looked up from germline, CDR1 is SGHVS and CDR2 is FQNEAQ. This CDR3 has 15 residues. The CDR3 region is CASSPKREGRNEQFF. The CDR3 DNA sequence: TGTGCCAGCAGCCCGAAGCGGGAGGGCCGAAATGAGCAGTTCTTC.

This chain connects TRBV28 to TRBJ2-1, with 7 positions matching TRBD2. Per the germline V gene, CDR1 is MDHEN and CDR2 is SYDVKM. The trim removed 4 bases at V and 2 bases at J, leaving 5 bases unmatched. The CDR3 totals 15 residues. The CDR3 reads CASSYSGDAYNEQFF. Written as DNA, the CDR3 is TGTGCCAGCAGTTACAGCGGGGATGCCTACAATGAGCAGTTCTTC.

The chain has TRBV5-4 and TRBJ1-4; 11 bases line up with TRBD1. V lost 4 bases, J lost 10 bases, and 12 bases stayed unmatched. The CDR3 is 16 amino acids. Germline CDR1 reads SGHNT; CDR2 reads YYREEE (reference sequence). The CDR3 nucleotides read TGTGCCAGCAGCCTTAGAACGGGACAGGGGGAGGGAAAACTGTTTTTT. Its translation is CASSLRTGQGEGKLFF.

The CDR3 coding sequence is TGTGCCAGCAGCCAAGCATGGGGGCTGGGGCAGCCCCAGCATTTT. Residues: CASSQAWGLGQPQHF. The rearrangement joins TRBV4-2 to TRBJ1-5; D is perhaps TRBD1 (6 bases). The V and J ends lost 1 base and 7 bases respectively, with 14 bases between them. The CDR3 contains 15 residues. Germline V gene data show CDR1 as LGHNA and CDR2 as YNFKEQ.

This chain connects TRBV9 to TRBJ1-2; 7 nucleotides line up with TRBD1. The CDR3 length is 14 residues. V was pared by 3 bases and J by 7 bases, with 9 bases of the junction left unmatched. Germline CDR1 and CDR2: SGDLS and YYNGEE. CDR3 amino acids: CASSGATGRGGYTF. The CDR3 coding sequence is TGTGCCAGCAGCGGAGCGACAGGGAGAGGTGGCTACACCTTC.

The chain links TRBV5-1 to TRBJ2-3; TRBD2 matches 11 bases. The CDR3 spans 14 residues. V lost 10 bases and J lost 4; bases outside the gene matches: 8. Germline CDR1 reads SGHRS; CDR2 reads YFSETQ. CDR3 nucleotides: TGCGCCTCCAAGACTAGCGGGACGGCAGATACGCAGTATTTT. The encoded protein is CASKTSGTADTQYF.

The chain joins TRBV5-1 to TRBJ1-1; 10 bases are a match to TRBD1. Germline values: CDR1 SGHRS, CDR2 YFSETQ. Trimming removed 4 bases from V and 7 bases from J; junction bases left unmatched: 7. CDR3 length equals 14 residues. The CDR3 region is CASSQGRDRGEAFF. CDR3 bases: TGCGCCAGCAGCCAGGGCCGGGACAGGGGTGAAGCTTTCTTT.

The gene calls are TRBV5-3 and TRBJ1-3; D gene ambiguous. TRBV5-3 qualifies as an ORF whose function is uncertain. This CDR3 has 14 residues. Trimming pared 1 base from V and 4 bases from J, leaving 9 bases between. The CDR3 is CARSLPREGNTIYF. The CDR3 coding sequence is TGTGCCAGAAGCTTGCCCCGGGAAGGAAACACCATATATTTT.

The genes are TRBV29-1 and TRBJ1-1; D gene unclear. CDR3 length equals 12 residues. Trimming took 5 bases from V and 6 from J, leaving 13 bases between them. Germline V CDR1 and CDR2: SQVTM, ANQGSEA. The chain's CDR3 is CSVRWGGSEAFF. The CDR3 nucleotides are TGCAGCGTTCGGTGGGGAGGCTCTGAAGCTTTCTTT.

This chain uses TRBV19 with TRBJ1-1; D is uncertain. CDR1 is LNHDA, CDR2 SQIVND, per germline (reference sequence). The CDR3 runs 15 residues. V was pared by 5 bases and J by 0 bases, with 13 bases between. DNA of the CDR3: TGTGCCAGTAGTCCGGGGAGCCTTCTGAACACTGAAGCTTTCTTT. This sequence encodes CASSPGSLLNTEAFF. Combining the CDR3 with reference TRBV19 and TRBJ1-1 gives the whole variable domain DGGITQSPKYLFRKEGQNVTLSCEQNLNHDAMYWYRQDPGQGLRLIYYSQIVNDFQKGDIAEGYSVSREKKESFPLTVTSAQKNPTAFYLCASSPGSLLNTEAFFGQGTRLTVV.

The chain joins TRBV7-6 to TRBJ2-5, with 9 bases that match TRBD2. Germline V gene lookup returns CDR1 SGHVS and CDR2 FNYEAQ. The CDR3 runs 16 residues. V dropped 1 base and J dropped 5; count of bases not matched to a gene: 8. The CDR3 coding sequence is TGTGCCAGCAGCTTAGGGGTTAGCGGGAGCGGGGAGACCCAGTACTTC. This codes for CASSLGVSGSGETQYF.

The chain is built from TRBV7-6 and TRBJ1-5; 11 bases fit TRBD1. CDR3 length: 18 residues. Looked up from germline, CDR1 is SGHVS and CDR2 is FNYEAQ. V gave up 4 bases and J gave up 0 bases; unmatched junction bases: 8. CDR3 sequence (DNA): TGTGCCAGCAGCTGGACAGGGGGCCCCTTTTATAGCAATCAGCCCCAGCATTTT. Translated, it gives CASSWTGGPFYSNQPQHF.

The chain couples TRBV7-9 to TRBJ2-7, with TRBD2 identical over 9 bases. Trimming cost V 5 bases and J 3 bases; bases outside gene matches: 8. In germline, CDR1 is SEHNR, CDR2 FQNEAQ (reference sequence). The CDR3 has 15 amino acids. CDR3 in DNA: TGTGCCAGCAGCGAAACCGGGACTAGCAGCTACGAGCAGTACTTC. It translates to CASSETGTSSYEQYF. Looking up the rest from reference TRBV7-9 and TRBJ2-7 gives the full variable domain: DTGVSQNPRHKITKRGQNVTFRCDPISEHNRLYWYRQTLGQGPEFLTYFQNEAQLEKSRLLSDRFSAERPKGSFSTLEIQRTEQGDSAMYLCASSETGTSSYEQYFGPGTRLTVT.

This chain links TRBV7-9 with TRBJ2-3; TRBD2 agrees at 14 bases. Trimming removed 5 bases from V and 2 bases from J; junction bases left unmatched: 9. CDR3 length equals 18 residues. The V gene's germline CDR1 is SEHNR and CDR2 FQNEAQ (reference sequence). This CDR3 is CASSPRLGLAGVTDTQYF. CDR3 nucleotides: TGTGCCAGCAGCCCCCGGTTGGGACTAGCGGGAGTCACAGATACGCAGTATTTT.

The chain uses TRBV18 and TRBJ2-7; TRBD1 aligns across 10 bases. The CDR3 consists of 14 residues. Germline V gene data show CDR1 as KGHSH and CDR2 as LQKENI. After removal of 2 bases from V and 5 bases from J, the junction contained 3 bases not matched to a gene. CDR3 loop: CASSPGTGVNEQYF. CDR3 nucleotide sequence: TGTGCCAGCTCACCAGGGACAGGGGTTAACGAGCAGTACTTC.

The gene calls are TRBV15 and TRBJ2-1, with D unresolved. V was trimmed by 0 bases and J by 10 bases, leaving 13 bases between them. This CDR3 has 14 residues. Germline V gene sequence: CDR1 LNHNV, CDR2 YYDKDF (reference sequence). This CDR3 reads CATSRDKAGNEQFF. Here the CDR3 DNA reads TGTGCCACCAGCAGAGATAAGGCAGGCAACGAGCAGTTCTTC.

CDR3 coding DNA: TGCGCCAGCAGCACCGGGACAGTGAACACTGAAGCTTTCTTT. Its translation is CASSTGTVNTEAFF. The J gene is TRBJ1-1, the V gene TRBV5-1; TRBD1 matches at 7 bases. V gave up 4 bases and J gave up 0 bases; unmatched junction bases: 3. Germline assignment: CDR1 SGHRS and CDR2 YFSETQ. There are 14 residues in the CDR3.

The chain combines TRBV5-1 with TRBJ1-4, with a possible D match to TRBD1 (5 bases). The CDR3 extends over 16 amino acids. Trimming took 4 bases from V and 4 from J, leaving 17 bases between them. The germline gives CDR1 SGHRS, CDR2 YFSETQ. The CDR3 region is CASSAAAGGSNEKLFF. The CDR3 coding sequence is TGCGCCAGCAGCGCCGCTGCGGGGGGTAGTAATGAAAAACTGTTTTTT.

The V call is TRBV2, the J call TRBJ1-3; possible D gene TRBD1, 5 bases. Germline lookup yields CDR1 SNHLY and CDR2 FYNNEI. The CDR3 has 15 amino acids. Trimming shortened V by 6 bases and J by 3 bases, and 15 bases separated the two germline ends. CDR3 amino acids: CASSQGPMLGNTIYF. The CDR3, as DNA: TGTGCCAGCAGCCAGGGCCCGATGCTTGGAAACACCATATATTTT.

The chain recombines TRBV6-4 with TRBJ2-2; D might be TRBD1 (6 bases). Between the trimmed V and J ends, which lost 6 bases and 1 base, there was a span of 15 bases. CDR3 length equals 16 residues. Germline loops: CDR1 MRHNA, CDR2 SNTAGT. The CDR3 nucleotides read TGTGCCAGCAGCCTCCAGGGGCTTGGGAACACCGGGGAGCTGTTTTTT. It encodes CASSLQGLGNTGELFF.